The rows below give T cell receptor beta chains drawn from one sample of a study of T cell responses to AZD1222 COVID-19 vaccine. This table comes from immunoSEQ multiplex PCR, and its TCRdb copy is limited to in-frame clones, with some not included. The repertoire holds under 70,000 clones, with over 70% as singletons. The specimen comprised peripheral blood, sampled on day 0 of AZD1222 vaccination. The source of these receptors is an adult in good health. CDR3s include the opening cysteine and the closing phenylalanine or tryptophan. D genes are given only for firm matches. Size is omitted from some rows. Given values are once, few, many or a class for expanded clones.

D gene: TRBD2; V gene: TRBV5-1; J gene: TRBJ2-3; clone size: once; CDR3 DNA: TGCGCTAGCCTAGCGGGGGGCCCCACAGATACGCAGTATTTT; CDR3 protein: CASLAGGPTDTQYF
D gene: -; V gene: TRBV9; J gene: TRBJ2-1; clone size: -; CDR3 DNA: TGTGCCAGCAGCGACGGACTAACCTACAATGAGCAGTTCTTC; CDR3 protein: CASSDGLTYNEQFF
D gene: TRBD1; V gene: TRBV28; J gene: TRBJ1-5; clone size: -; CDR3 DNA: TGTGCCAGCAGGGACAGGGGGCTAAGCAATCAGCCCCAGCATTTT; CDR3 protein: CASRDRGLSNQPQHF
D gene: -; V gene: TRBV9; J gene: TRBJ2-7; clone size: -; CDR3 DNA: TGTGCCAGCAGTGGGGAGAATTACGAGCAGTACTTC; CDR3 protein: CASSGENYEQYF
D gene: TRBD2; V gene: TRBV7-7; J gene: TRBJ2-5; clone size: -; CDR3 DNA: TGTGCTAGCAGTCCAAGGCGGGGGGGGCCCATAGGTGAGTACTTC; CDR3 protein: CASSPRRGGPIGEYF
D gene: -; V gene: TRBV24-1; J gene: TRBJ1-2; clone size: few; CDR3 DNA: TGTGCCACCAGCCTTTCCGGGAGCTATGGCTACACCTTC; CDR3 protein: CATSLSGSYGYTF
D gene: -; V gene: TRBV7-2; J gene: TRBJ2-2; clone size: few; CDR3 DNA: TGTGCCAGCAGCCTAGGGGCCGGGGAGCTGTTTTTT; CDR3 protein: CASSLGAGELFF
D gene: TRBD2; V gene: TRBV6-5; J gene: TRBJ2-1; clone size: few; CDR3 DNA: TGTGCCAGCAGTCCCCTTGGGGGGGGCAATGAGCAGTTCTTC; CDR3 protein: CASSPLGGGNEQFF
D gene: TRBD1; V gene: TRBV7-9; J gene: TRBJ1-1; clone size: -; CDR3 DNA: TGTGCCAGCAGCCCCCGACAGGGCTGGAACACTGAAGCTTTCTTT; CDR3 protein: CASSPRQGWNTEAFF
D gene: -; V gene: TRBV28; J gene: TRBJ2-2; clone size: -; CDR3 DNA: TGTGCCAGCAGTTTACGGGGTGGGACCGGGGAGCTGTTTTTT; CDR3 protein: CASSLRGGTGELFF
D gene: -; V gene: TRBV7-9; J gene: TRBJ2-1; clone size: -; CDR3 DNA: TGTGCCAGCAGCCTCGACAGGATCACCTACAATGAGCAGTTCTTC; CDR3 protein: CASSLDRITYNEQFF
D gene: -; V gene: TRBV4-3; J gene: TRBJ1-6; clone size: -; CDR3 DNA: TGCGCCAGCAGCCAAGAGGTGGGTTCACCCCTCCACTTT; CDR3 protein: CASSQEVGSPLHF
D gene: -; V gene: TRBV27; J gene: TRBJ1-2; clone size: -; CDR3 DNA: TGTGCCAGCAGGAAGGACCCCGTCGGGGGCTACACCTTC; CDR3 protein: CASRKDPVGGYTF
D gene: -; V gene: TRBV18; J gene: TRBJ1-2; clone size: -; CDR3 DNA: TGTGCCAGCTCACCGTTAGCCAGGGATGGCTACACCTTC; CDR3 protein: CASSPLARDGYTF
D gene: -; V gene: TRBV4-3; J gene: TRBJ2-1; clone size: -; CDR3 DNA: TGCGCCAGCAGCCAAAGGTGGGAGTATAATGAGCAGTTCTTC; CDR3 protein: CASSQRWEYNEQFF
D gene: -; V gene: TRBV11-2; J gene: TRBJ2-7; clone size: -; CDR3 DNA: TGTGCCAGCAGCTTAGATAGAGGTTTCTACGAGCAGTACTTC; CDR3 protein: CASSLDRGFYEQYF
D gene: -; V gene: TRBV5-1; J gene: TRBJ1-1; clone size: -; CDR3 DNA: TGCGCCAGCAGCTTGGCCCAAGGAACTGAAGCTTTCTTT; CDR3 protein: CASSLAQGTEAFF
D gene: -; V gene: TRBV13; J gene: TRBJ1-3; clone size: -; CDR3 DNA: TGTGCCAGCAGCTTAGGGGCTACTGGAAACACCATATATTTT; CDR3 protein: CASSLGATGNTIYF
D gene: TRBD1; V gene: TRBV5-5; J gene: TRBJ2-7; clone size: -; CDR3 DNA: TGTGCCAGCAGCTTGGCCCCAGGAGGACAGGGGCTATACGAGCAGTACTTC; CDR3 protein: CASSLAPGGQGLYEQYF
D gene: -; V gene: TRBV2; J gene: TRBJ1-5; clone size: -; CDR3 DNA: TGTGCCAGTGTAGGACAGCTGGGCAATCAGCCCCAGCATTTT; CDR3 protein: CASVGQLGNQPQHF
D gene: -; V gene: TRBV4-3; J gene: TRBJ2-3; clone size: -; CDR3 DNA: TGCGCCAGCAGCCGAGAAGAGACTTACACAGATACGCAGTATTTT; CDR3 protein: CASSREETYTDTQYF
D gene: -; V gene: TRBV7-2; J gene: TRBJ1-2; clone size: -; CDR3 DNA: TGTGCCAGCAGCTCCACACCTGCTAACTATGGCTACACCTTC; CDR3 protein: CASSSTPANYGYTF
D gene: TRBD2; V gene: TRBV7-9; J gene: TRBJ2-1; clone size: -; CDR3 DNA: TGTGCCAGCAGCCAGCAGGGAGGGTCCTACAATGAGCAGTTCTTC; CDR3 protein: CASSQQGGSYNEQFF
D gene: TRBD1; V gene: TRBV7-6; J gene: TRBJ1-4; clone size: few; CDR3 DNA: TGTGCCAGCAGCTCTCAACTACAGGGGGCGGGAGAAAAACTGTTTTTT; CDR3 protein: CASSSQLQGAGEKLFF
D gene: -; V gene: TRBV3-1/TRBV3-2; J gene: TRBJ2-1; clone size: -; CDR3 DNA: TGTGCCAGCAGCCAGAGCGCTCGGTCGGGTGAGCAGTTCTTC; CDR3 protein: CASSQSARSGEQFF
D gene: -; V gene: TRBV5-1; J gene: TRBJ1-1; clone size: -; CDR3 DNA: TGCGCCAGCACTCTACAAGGGGCAAACACTGAAGCTTTCTTT; CDR3 protein: CASTLQGANTEAFF
D gene: -; V gene: TRBV3-1/TRBV3-2; J gene: TRBJ1-1; clone size: -; CDR3 DNA: TGTGCCAGCAGCCCGCGGGACACAGACACTGAAGCTTTCTTT; CDR3 protein: CASSPRDTDTEAFF
D gene: -; V gene: TRBV9; J gene: TRBJ2-7; clone size: -; CDR3 DNA: TGTGCCAGCAGCGTAGGCGCCTCGAGGGTGGATGAGCAGTACTTC; CDR3 protein: CASSVGASRVDEQYF
D gene: -; V gene: TRBV6-1; J gene: TRBJ2-5; clone size: -; CDR3 DNA: TGTGCCAGCAGTGAAGCCCGGCATCCGAAGGAGACCCAGTACTTC; CDR3 protein: CASSEARHPKETQYF
D gene: -; V gene: TRBV6-5; J gene: TRBJ2-2; clone size: -; CDR3 DNA: TGTGCCAGCAGGAACGGGGGGCGGAACACCGGGGAGCTGTTTTTT; CDR3 protein: CASRNGGRNTGELFF
D gene: TRBD1; V gene: TRBV15; J gene: TRBJ2-4; clone size: -; CDR3 DNA: TGTGCCACCAGCAGAGATGGCCAGGGGGCCGACATTCAGTACTTC; CDR3 protein: CATSRDGQGADIQYF
D gene: -; V gene: TRBV10-3; J gene: TRBJ2-2; clone size: -; CDR3 DNA: TGTGCCCTACAGGCCAACACCGGGGAGCTGTTTTTT; CDR3 protein: CALQANTGELFF
D gene: TRBD2; V gene: TRBV11-2; J gene: TRBJ2-3; clone size: -; CDR3 DNA: TGTGCCAGCAGCTTAGATGGTGTACTAGCGGGGGGTTATACGCAGTATTTT; CDR3 protein: CASSLDGVLAGGYTQYF
D gene: -; V gene: TRBV18; J gene: TRBJ1-2; clone size: once; CDR3 DNA: TGTGCCAGCTCAGCCACCTATGGCTACACCTTC; CDR3 protein: CASSATYGYTF
D gene: TRBD2; V gene: TRBV13; J gene: TRBJ2-1; clone size: -; CDR3 DNA: TGTGCCAGCAGCCCCCTTCGGCGGGGGGGAGACAATGAGCAGTTCTTC; CDR3 protein: CASSPLRRGGDNEQFF
D gene: -; V gene: TRBV5-1; J gene: TRBJ1-2; clone size: -; CDR3 DNA: TGCGCCAGCAGCTTGCTAGGGGAAATGGGGGGCTACACCTTC; CDR3 protein: CASSLLGEMGGYTF
D gene: -; V gene: TRBV19; J gene: TRBJ1-2; clone size: -; CDR3 DNA: TGTGCCAGCCTATGGGGGGCCAGCTACACCTTC; CDR3 protein: CASLWGASYTF
D gene: -; V gene: TRBV5-6; J gene: TRBJ2-7; clone size: -; CDR3 DNA: TGTGCCAGCAGCTGGACAGATTACGAGCAGTACTTC; CDR3 protein: CASSWTDYEQYF
D gene: -; V gene: TRBV2; J gene: TRBJ1-6; clone size: -; CDR3 DNA: TGTGCCAGCAGTGATCGGGGGGATTATAATTCACCCCTCCACTTT; CDR3 protein: CASSDRGDYNSPLHF
D gene: -; V gene: TRBV15; J gene: TRBJ2-3; clone size: -; CDR3 DNA: TGTGCCACCAGCAGAGATGCAGGGGAAAGCACAGATACGCAGTATTTT; CDR3 protein: CATSRDAGESTDTQYF
D gene: -; V gene: TRBV5-5; J gene: TRBJ2-1; clone size: -; CDR3 DNA: TGTGCCAGCAGCGCAGGGATGATTATCGATGAGCAGTTCTTC; CDR3 protein: CASSAGMIIDEQFF
D gene: TRBD2; V gene: TRBV4-1; J gene: TRBJ2-5; clone size: -; CDR3 DNA: TGCGCCAGCAGCCAAGGGAGTCAAGTGGCTGTAGCGGGGGGGCGAGAGACCCAGTACTTC; CDR3 protein: CASSQGSQVAVAGGRETQYF
D gene: -; V gene: TRBV27; J gene: TRBJ1-5; clone size: -; CDR3 DNA: TGTGCCAGCAGTTTATGGGCGAGAAGGGAACGGAATCAGCCCCAGCATTTT; CDR3 protein: CASSLWARRERNQPQHF
D gene: -; V gene: TRBV19; J gene: TRBJ1-2; clone size: -; CDR3 DNA: TGTGCCAGTAGACTTGGAGCAGGATTTTATGGCTACACCTTC; CDR3 protein: CASRLGAGFYGYTF
D gene: -; V gene: TRBV3-1/TRBV3-2; J gene: TRBJ2-7; clone size: -; CDR3 DNA: TGTGCCAGCAGCCCCCACAGGAGCTCCTACGAGCAGTACTTC; CDR3 protein: CASSPHRSSYEQYF
D gene: -; V gene: TRBV2; J gene: TRBJ1-2; clone size: -; CDR3 DNA: TGTGCCAGCAGTGAAGGCCGGGGTTCTAACTATGGCTACACCTTC; CDR3 protein: CASSEGRGSNYGYTF
D gene: -; V gene: TRBV2; J gene: TRBJ2-7; clone size: -; CDR3 DNA: TGTGCCAGCACGGACAGATCCTACGAGCAGTACTTC; CDR3 protein: CASTDRSYEQYF
D gene: -; V gene: TRBV28; J gene: TRBJ1-5; clone size: -; CDR3 DNA: TGTGCCAGCAGTTTAACTACGGCAAACAATCAGCCCCAGCATTTT; CDR3 protein: CASSLTTANNQPQHF
D gene: -; V gene: TRBV5-8; J gene: TRBJ1-2; clone size: -; CDR3 DNA: TGTGCCAGCAGCCAGGGCGGACTTCATGGCTACACCTTC; CDR3 protein: CASSQGGLHGYTF
D gene: -; V gene: TRBV24-1; J gene: TRBJ2-7; clone size: -; CDR3 DNA: TGTGCCACCAGTGATCCGGGTCCGTCCTACGAGCAGTACTTC; CDR3 protein: CATSDPGPSYEQYF
D gene: -; V gene: TRBV2; J gene: TRBJ2-7; clone size: -; CDR3 DNA: TGTGCCACCCTGAGAGGGGCCGAGCAGTACTTC; CDR3 protein: CATLRGAEQYF
D gene: -; V gene: TRBV10-2; J gene: TRBJ2-7; clone size: few; CDR3 DNA: TGCGCCAGCAGTGGGTCAGGGATCGCCTACGAGCAGTACTTC; CDR3 protein: CASSGSGIAYEQYF
D gene: -; V gene: TRBV30; J gene: TRBJ1-1; clone size: -; CDR3 DNA: TGTGCCTGGAATTGGGAGAACACTGAAGCTTTCTTT; CDR3 protein: CAWNWENTEAFF
D gene: -; V gene: TRBV7-2; J gene: TRBJ2-7; clone size: -; CDR3 DNA: TGTGCCAGCAGTCCAGTTAGCTCCTACGAGCAGTACTTC; CDR3 protein: CASSPVSSYEQYF
D gene: -; V gene: TRBV4-3; J gene: TRBJ1-1; clone size: -; CDR3 DNA: TGCGCCAGCAGCCGAGAGTCGGGTGAAACTGAAGCTTTCTTT; CDR3 protein: CASSRESGETEAFF
D gene: -; V gene: TRBV5-4; J gene: TRBJ2-3; clone size: -; CDR3 DNA: TGTGCCAGCAGTTCAGGGGCAGATACGCAGTATTTT; CDR3 protein: CASSSGADTQYF
D gene: -; V gene: TRBV7-8; J gene: TRBJ1-6; clone size: -; CDR3 DNA: TGTGCCAGCAGCTTGGGATCAGGGAATTCACCCCTCCACTTT; CDR3 protein: CASSLGSGNSPLHF